This T cell receptor beta chain was observed in a study of blood T cell repertoires in COVID-19. Looking at the study overall: Both acute and convalescent COVID-19 samples were obtained from the United States, Italy and Spain. Sample material is recorded as cDNA or gDNA derived from T cells, B-cell-depleted T cells, or PBMCs.

The CDR3 sequence is 16 residues long. V lost 1 base to trimming and J lost 3 bases, with 12 bases between them. Germline V gene sequence: CDR1 LGHDT, CDR2 YNNKEL (reference sequence). In the original processing: From reference gene primer amplification, estimates of nucleated cell counts were derived. The method was immunoSEQ multiplex PCR; TCRdb's version includes in-frame clones alone and lacks a portion of them. V and J calls and clone size are as listed in that table; D and trimming were resolved from the DNA. The data hold about 250,000 clones, with approximately 79% observed a single time. This clone was picked up a small number of times.

Sample: peripheral blood. The chain joins TRBV3-1 (or the pseudogene TRBV3-2) to TRBJ2-2; D not certain. This sequence originates from a woman aged 80 or over with active or convalescent COVID-19. The CDR3, as DNA: TGTGCCAGCAGCCAAGTTCTATTGCCTTACACCGGGGAGCTGTTTTTT. This encodes CASSQVLLPYTGELFF.